This T cell receptor (beta chain) was captured in a study of early T cells in non-severe SARS-CoV-2 infection. Study details: Sequencing targeted bulk RNA from unsorted whole blood, leaving chains unpaired. Study observations and caveats: Clonotype matching in VDJdb favored anti-spike CD8 responses and did not capture private and CD4 specificities.

Only a few counts were recorded for this clonotype. Its antigen is unidentified. TCRdb passed the 5' RACE reads through MiXCR, listing each CDR3 protein once. The sample includes under 50,000 distinct CDR3 sequences, 20% to 25% of them seen just once. This CDR3 is built from 17 residues. The V gene's germline CDR1 is SGHAT and CDR2 FQNNGV. With 0 bases removed from V and 2 bases from J, the gap between germline ends came to 11 bases. V gene TRBV11-2 combines with J gene TRBJ2-6; possible D gene TRBD1, 5 bases. The sequenced sample was whole blood, obtained at baseline. The TCR sequence derives from an adult who was a healthcare worker with PCR-confirmed SARS-CoV-2 infection or an uninfected control (not recorded which). DNA for the CDR3: TGTGCCAGCAGCTTAGATCCCCCAGGGACTGGGGCCAACGTCCTGACTTTC. Protein sequence: CASSLDPPGTGANVLTF.